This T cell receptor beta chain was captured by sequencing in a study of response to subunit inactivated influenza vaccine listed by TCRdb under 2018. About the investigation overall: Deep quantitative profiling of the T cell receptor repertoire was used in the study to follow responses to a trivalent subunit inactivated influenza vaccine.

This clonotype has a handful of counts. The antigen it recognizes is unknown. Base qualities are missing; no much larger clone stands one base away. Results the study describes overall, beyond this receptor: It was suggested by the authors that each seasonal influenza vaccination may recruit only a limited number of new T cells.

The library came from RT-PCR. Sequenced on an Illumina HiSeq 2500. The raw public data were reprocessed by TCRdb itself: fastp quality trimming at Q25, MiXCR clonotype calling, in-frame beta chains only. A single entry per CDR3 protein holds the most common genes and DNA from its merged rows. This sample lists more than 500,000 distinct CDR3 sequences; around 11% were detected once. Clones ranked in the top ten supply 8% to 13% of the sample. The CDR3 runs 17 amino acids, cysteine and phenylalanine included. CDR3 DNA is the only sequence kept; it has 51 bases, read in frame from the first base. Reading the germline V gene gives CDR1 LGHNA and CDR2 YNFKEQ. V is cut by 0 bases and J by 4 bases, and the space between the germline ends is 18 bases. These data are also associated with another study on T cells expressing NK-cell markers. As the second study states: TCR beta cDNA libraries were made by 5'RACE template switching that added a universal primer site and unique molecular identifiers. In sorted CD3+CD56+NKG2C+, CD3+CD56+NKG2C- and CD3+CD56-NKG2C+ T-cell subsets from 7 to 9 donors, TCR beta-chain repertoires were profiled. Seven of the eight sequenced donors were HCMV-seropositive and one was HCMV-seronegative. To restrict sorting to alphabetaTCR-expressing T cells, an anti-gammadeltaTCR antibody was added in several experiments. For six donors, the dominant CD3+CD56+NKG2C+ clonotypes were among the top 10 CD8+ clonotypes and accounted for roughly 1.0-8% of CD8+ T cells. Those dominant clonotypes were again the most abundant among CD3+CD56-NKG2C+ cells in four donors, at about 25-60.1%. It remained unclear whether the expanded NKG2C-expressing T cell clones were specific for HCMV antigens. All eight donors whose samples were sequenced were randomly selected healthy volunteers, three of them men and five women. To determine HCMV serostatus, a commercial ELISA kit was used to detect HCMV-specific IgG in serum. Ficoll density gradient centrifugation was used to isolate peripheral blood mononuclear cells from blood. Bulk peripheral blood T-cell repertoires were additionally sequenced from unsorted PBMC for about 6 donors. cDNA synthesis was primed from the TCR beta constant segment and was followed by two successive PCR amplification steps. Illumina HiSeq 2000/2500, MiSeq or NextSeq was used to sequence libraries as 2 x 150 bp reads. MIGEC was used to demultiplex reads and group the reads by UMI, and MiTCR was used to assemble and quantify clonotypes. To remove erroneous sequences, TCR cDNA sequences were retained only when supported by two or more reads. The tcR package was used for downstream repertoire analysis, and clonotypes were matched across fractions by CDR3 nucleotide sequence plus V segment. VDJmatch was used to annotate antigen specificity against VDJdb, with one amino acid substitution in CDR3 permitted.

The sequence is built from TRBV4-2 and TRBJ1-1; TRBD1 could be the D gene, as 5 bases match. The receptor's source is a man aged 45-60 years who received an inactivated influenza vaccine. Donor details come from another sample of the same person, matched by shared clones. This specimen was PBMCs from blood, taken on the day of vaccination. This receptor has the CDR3 CASSQEGRGGSFTEAFF. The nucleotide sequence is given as TGTGCCAGCAGCCAAGAAGGTAGGGGCGGGTCGTTCACTGAAGCTTTCTTT.